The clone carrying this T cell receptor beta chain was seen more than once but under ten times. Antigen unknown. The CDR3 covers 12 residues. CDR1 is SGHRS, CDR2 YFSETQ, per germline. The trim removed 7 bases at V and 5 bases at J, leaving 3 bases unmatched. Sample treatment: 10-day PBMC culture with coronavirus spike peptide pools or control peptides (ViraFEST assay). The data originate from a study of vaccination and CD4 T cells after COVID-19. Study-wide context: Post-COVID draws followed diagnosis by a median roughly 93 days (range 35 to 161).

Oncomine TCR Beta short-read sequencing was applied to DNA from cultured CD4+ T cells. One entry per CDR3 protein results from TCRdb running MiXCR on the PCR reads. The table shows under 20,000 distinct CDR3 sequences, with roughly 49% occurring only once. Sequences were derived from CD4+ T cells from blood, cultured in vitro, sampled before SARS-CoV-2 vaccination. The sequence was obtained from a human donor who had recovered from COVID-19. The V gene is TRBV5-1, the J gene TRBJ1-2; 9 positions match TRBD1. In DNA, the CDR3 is TGCGCCAGCGGGACAGGGAGGTATGGCTACACCTTC. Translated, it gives CASGTGRYGYTF.